Here is one T cell receptor beta chain with its context. The antigen is not known. This sample stems from a study of cytomegalovirus exposure and HLA in healthy donors. Study results and limitations: An Asian-associated ancestry cluster reportedly showed fewer N-insertions than the approximately 690-donor mean in a later analysis.

PCR primers comprised 60 Vbeta and 13 Jbeta primers. Data came from immunoSEQ multiplex PCR; TCRdb stores just in-frame clones and leaves some out. The data show around 150,000 clones, 68% seen once. CDR1 SNHLY and CDR2 FYNNEI come from the germline V gene. There are 15 residues in the CDR3. Sequencing input: PBMCs. The V call is TRBV2, the J call TRBJ2-5, with a weak D call TRBD2 (5 bases). The J call is doubtful: the DNA matches TRBJ2-7 better. This receptor was taken from a middle-aged man in good health and CMV-seronegative. This CDR3 is CASSVDLTRAYEQYF. DNA of the CDR3: TGTGCCAGCAGTGTGGACTTAACTAGGGCGTACGAGCAGTACTTC.